These T cell receptor beta chains were read from a single sample in a study of control samples from healthy donors and cancer patients. The protocol was immunoSEQ multiplex PCR, while the TCRdb copy is restricted to in-frame clones and leaves out a portion. The table has 70,000 to 100,000 clones, 91% seen once. The source material was blood. These TCRs come from a man in his fifties or sixties in good health. Both conserved end residues are part of each CDR3. Fields, in order: J gene, D gene, V gene, clone size, CDR3 protein, CDR3 DNA. A D gene is named only where the DNA matches it firmly. Size tells how often a clone was seen (once, few, many) or the class of an expanded clone, and some rows leave it out.

J gene: TRBJ2-2
D gene: NA
V gene: TRBV7-7
clone size: NA
CDR3 protein: CASSLAETGNTGELFF
CDR3 DNA: TGTGCCAGCAGCTTAGCTGAGACAGGAAACACCGGGGAGCTGTTTTTT

J gene: TRBJ2-3
D gene: NA
V gene: TRBV6-6
clone size: NA
CDR3 protein: CASSYADKYEGRF
CDR3 DNA: TGTGCCAGCAGTTACGCTGATAAATACGAGGGGAGGTTT

J gene: TRBJ1-2
D gene: NA
V gene: TRBV19
clone size: NA
CDR3 protein: CASTEPYYGYTF
CDR3 DNA: TGTGCCAGTACGGAGCCCTACTATGGCTACACCTTC

J gene: TRBJ2-4
D gene: TRBD2
V gene: TRBV7-9
clone size: NA
CDR3 protein: CASSRAGAKNIQYF
CDR3 DNA: TGTGCCAGCAGTCGAGCGGGGGCCAAAAACATTCAGTACTTC

J gene: TRBJ2-2
D gene: TRBD1
V gene: TRBV6-5
clone size: NA
CDR3 protein: CASSRGGDGELFF
CDR3 DNA: TGTGCCAGCAGTAGAGGGGGCGACGGGGAGCTGTTTTTT

J gene: TRBJ1-2
D gene: NA
V gene: TRBV29-1
clone size: NA
CDR3 protein: CSVATANYGYTF
CDR3 DNA: TGCAGCGTTGCAACAGCTAACTATGGCTACACCTTC

J gene: TRBJ2-2
D gene: TRBD1
V gene: TRBV10-1
clone size: NA
CDR3 protein: CASSDIPHTGGFHTGELFF
CDR3 DNA: TGCGCCAGCAGTGATATACCCCACACAGGGGGATTCCACACCGGGGAGCTGTTTTTT

J gene: TRBJ2-7
D gene: NA
V gene: TRBV4-1
clone size: few
CDR3 protein: CASSQEPFPGSYEQYF
CDR3 DNA: TGCGCCAGCAGCCAAGAACCCTTTCCTGGCTCCTACGAGCAGTACTTC

J gene: TRBJ2-7
D gene: TRBD1
V gene: TRBV19
clone size: once
CDR3 protein: CASRGDREYEQYF
CDR3 DNA: TGTGCCAGTAGAGGGGACAGGGAGTACGAGCAGTACTTC

J gene: TRBJ1-1
D gene: NA
V gene: TRBV6-5
clone size: NA
CDR3 protein: CASSYSKGDRSEAFF
CDR3 DNA: TGTGCCAGCAGTTACTCGAAGGGAGACAGGTCTGAAGCTTTCTTT

J gene: TRBJ1-6
D gene: NA
V gene: TRBV7-2
clone size: NA
CDR3 protein: CASSPPGGVLSPLHF
CDR3 DNA: TGTGCCAGCAGCCCCCCTGGGGGGGTTCTTTCACCCCTCCACTTT

J gene: TRBJ2-1
D gene: NA
V gene: TRBV10-3
clone size: NA
CDR3 protein: CATIPGGAYQGEQFF
CDR3 DNA: TGTGCCACCATACCTGGTGGGGCATACCAGGGTGAGCAGTTCTTC

J gene: TRBJ1-5
D gene: NA
V gene: TRBV7-9
clone size: NA
CDR3 protein: CASSLFEDQPQHF
CDR3 DNA: TGTGCCAGCAGCTTATTTGAGGATCAGCCCCAGCATTTT

J gene: TRBJ2-1
D gene: NA
V gene: TRBV24-1
clone size: once
CDR3 protein: CATSDPRGGSSYNEQFF
CDR3 DNA: TGTGCCACCAGTGACCCCAGGGGTGGTAGCTCCTACAATGAGCAGTTCTTC

J gene: TRBJ1-1
D gene: TRBD1
V gene: TRBV7-2
clone size: once
CDR3 protein: CASSPGQAVEAFF
CDR3 DNA: TGTGCCAGCAGCCCGGGACAGGCCGTTGAAGCTTTCTTT

J gene: TRBJ2-4
D gene: TRBD1
V gene: TRBV12-3/TRBV12-4
clone size: NA
CDR3 protein: CASSNRGNIQYF
CDR3 DNA: TGTGCCAGCAGCAACAGGGGAAACATTCAGTACTTC

J gene: TRBJ1-5
D gene: TRBD1
V gene: TRBV18
clone size: NA
CDR3 protein: CASSDEQGAEQPQHF
CDR3 DNA: TGTGCCAGCTCAGACGAACAGGGGGCTGAACAGCCCCAGCATTTT

J gene: TRBJ1-1
D gene: TRBD1
V gene: TRBV5-1
clone size: NA
CDR3 protein: CASSLGGQGTEAFF
CDR3 DNA: TGCGCCAGCAGCTTGGGGGGACAGGGGACTGAAGCTTTCTTT

J gene: TRBJ1-1
D gene: NA
V gene: TRBV12-2
clone size: NA
CDR3 protein: CASRFRGPGLMNTEAFF
CDR3 DNA: TGTGCAAGTCGCTTCCGGGGTCCCGGACTCATGAACACTGAAGCTTTCTTT

J gene: TRBJ1-5
D gene: TRBD1
V gene: TRBV10-3
clone size: NA
CDR3 protein: CASGTGDNQPQHF
CDR3 DNA: TGTGCCTCCGGGACAGGGGACAATCAGCCCCAGCATTTT

J gene: TRBJ2-3
D gene: NA
V gene: TRBV5-1
clone size: NA
CDR3 protein: CASSLGADTQYF
CDR3 DNA: TGCGCCAGCAGCTTGGGGGCAGATACGCAGTATTTT

J gene: TRBJ1-2
D gene: TRBD1
V gene: TRBV25-1
clone size: NA
CDR3 protein: CASSGTGSKANYGYTF
CDR3 DNA: TGTGCCAGCAGTGGGACAGGGTCTAAGGCTAACTATGGCTACACCTTC